Sequencing of this T cell receptor beta chain was carried out in a study of T cell changes during pregnancy in multiple sclerosis. Method: immunoSEQ multiplex PCR; TCRdb's copy keeps in-frame clones and lacks some. The table lists tens of thousands of clones, 80% to 95% of them singletons, with approximately 1.6% in the top ten. V was cut by 6 bases and J by 6 bases, with 19 bases left in between. The CDR3 contains 15 residues. Germline V gene lookup returns CDR1 LNHDA and CDR2 SQIVND (reference sequence). The sequencing here drew on peripheral blood, taken in the first trimester of pregnancy. The chain recombines TRBV19 with TRBJ2-3; tentatively, D is TRBD1 (5 bases). This sequence was found in a female donor in good health, enrolled as a control in a pregnancy study. CDR3 nucleotide sequence: TGTGCCAGTAGGTCGGCAGGGCGTATCGCGGATACGCAGTATTTT. Translation gives CASRSAGRIADTQYF.